A selection of T cell receptor beta chains follows, all from one sample in a study of T cells after yellow fever vaccination. In TCRdb, the 5' RACE reads were re-called with MiXCR into one record per CDR3 protein. The table has around 590,000 distinct CDR3 sequences, 10% to 15% seen once. Sample: PBMCs, taken on the day of the yellow fever booster vaccination. The receptors derive from a young man who received the YFV17D yellow fever vaccine. Both conserved end residues are part of each CDR3. A D gene is named only where the DNA matches it firmly. Part of the rows lack a size; the others show once, few, many or a class for expanded clones.

d_gene | abundance | j_gene | v_gene | CDR3nt | CDR3aa
. | . | TRBJ2-6 | TRBV10-3 | TGTGCCATCAGTGAGGTCTGGAAAAACTCTGGGGCCAACGTCCTGACTTTC | CAISEVWKNSGANVLTF
TRBD2 | few | TRBJ2-7 | TRBV9 | TGTGCCAGCAGCGTAAATCCAGCGGGATACTACGAGCAGTACTTC | CASSVNPAGYYEQYF
. | few | TRBJ1-1 | TRBV7-2 | TGTGCCAGCAGCTTCATAGAGGACACTGAAGCTTTCTTT | CASSFIEDTEAFF
. | few | TRBJ2-3 | TRBV6-5 | TGTGCCAGCAGTTACAACAGCGGGGATACGCAGTATTTT | CASSYNSGDTQYF
TRBD1 | . | TRBJ1-6 | TRBV20-1 | TGCAGTGCGACCCGGACAGGGGGCGCCCGGTCACCCCTCCACTTT | CSATRTGGARSPLHF
. | few | TRBJ2-3 | TRBV4-2 | TGTGCCAGCGCTAAAGTTGGGGAGAGCGCCACAGATACGCAGTATTTT | CASAKVGESATDTQYF
TRBD1 | few | TRBJ2-7 | TRBV5-1 | TGCGCCAGCAGCTTGGACCCGGGACAGGGGGCTCACGAGCAGTACTTC | CASSLDPGQGAHEQYF
. | many | TRBJ1-3 | TRBV9 | TGTGCCAGCAGCCCGCGGCCTGGAAACACCATATATTTT | CASSPRPGNTIYF
. | . | TRBJ1-1 | TRBV19 | TGTGCCAGTAGTGCCCGTGGGGGTAACACTGAAGCTTTCTTT | CASSARGGNTEAFF
TRBD1 | . | TRBJ2-7 | TRBV20-1 | TGCAGTGCTAGGGAGGGACAGGACTACGAGCAGTACTTC | CSAREGQDYEQYF
. | . | TRBJ2-1 | TRBV5-6 | TGTGCCAGCAGCTCCCCAGGAGCCCTCCCAATTGAGCAGTTCTTC | CASSSPGALPIEQFF
. | few | TRBJ1-1 | TRBV10-3 | TGTGCCATCAGCCGACAGGAGAACACTGAAGCTTTCTTT | CAISRQENTEAFF
TRBD2 | many | TRBJ2-7 | TRBV6-5 | TGTGCCAGCAGTTACTCGAGCGGGAGCTACGAGCAGTACTTC | CASSYSSGSYEQYF